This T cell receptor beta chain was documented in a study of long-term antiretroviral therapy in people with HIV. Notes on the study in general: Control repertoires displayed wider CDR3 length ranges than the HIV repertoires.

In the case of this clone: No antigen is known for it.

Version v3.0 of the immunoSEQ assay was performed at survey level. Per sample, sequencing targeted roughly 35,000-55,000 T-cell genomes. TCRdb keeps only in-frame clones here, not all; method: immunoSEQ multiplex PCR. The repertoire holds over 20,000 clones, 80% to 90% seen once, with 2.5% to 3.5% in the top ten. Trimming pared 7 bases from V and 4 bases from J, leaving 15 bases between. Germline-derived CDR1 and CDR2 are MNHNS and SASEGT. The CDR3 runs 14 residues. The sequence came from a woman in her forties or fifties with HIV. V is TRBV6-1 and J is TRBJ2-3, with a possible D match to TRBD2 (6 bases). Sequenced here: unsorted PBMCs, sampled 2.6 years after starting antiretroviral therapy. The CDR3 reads CASTWPGRSDTQYF. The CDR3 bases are TGTGCCAGCACCTGGCCTGGGAGGTCAGATACGCAGTATTTT.